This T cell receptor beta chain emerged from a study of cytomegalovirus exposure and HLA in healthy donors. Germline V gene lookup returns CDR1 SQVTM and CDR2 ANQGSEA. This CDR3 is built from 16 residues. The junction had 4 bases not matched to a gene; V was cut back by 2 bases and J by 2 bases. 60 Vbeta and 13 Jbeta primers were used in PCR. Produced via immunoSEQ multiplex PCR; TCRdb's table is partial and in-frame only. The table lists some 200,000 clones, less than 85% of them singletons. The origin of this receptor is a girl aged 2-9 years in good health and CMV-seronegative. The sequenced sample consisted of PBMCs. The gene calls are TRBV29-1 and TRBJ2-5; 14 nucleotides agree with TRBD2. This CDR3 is CSVELRTSGGQETQYF. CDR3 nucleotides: TGCAGCGTTGAACTTAGGACTAGCGGGGGGCAAGAGACCCAGTACTTC.